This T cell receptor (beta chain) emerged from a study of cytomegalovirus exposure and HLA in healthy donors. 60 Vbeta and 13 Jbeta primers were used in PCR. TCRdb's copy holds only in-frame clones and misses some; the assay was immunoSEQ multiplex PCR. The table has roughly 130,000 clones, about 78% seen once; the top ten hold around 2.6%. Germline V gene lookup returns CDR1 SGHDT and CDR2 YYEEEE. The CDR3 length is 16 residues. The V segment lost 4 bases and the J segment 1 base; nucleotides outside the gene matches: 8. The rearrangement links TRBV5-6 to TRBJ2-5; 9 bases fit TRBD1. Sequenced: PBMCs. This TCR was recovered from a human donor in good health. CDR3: CASSGGTGRIQETQYF. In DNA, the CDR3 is TGTGCCAGCAGCGGGGGGACAGGGAGGATCCAAGAGACCCAGTACTTC.